This TCR beta chain was obtained from a study of blood T cells in healthy people across ages (dated by TCRdb to between 2014 and 2016). The study in broad terms: In model experiments, template switching captured about one uniquely barcoded TCR beta cDNA molecule for every two T cells. The study measured age-related changes in TCR beta repertoire diversity using deep sequencing normalized with unique cDNA molecular identifiers. The donors were split into four age groups: young (average around 15 years), middle-aged (around 40), aged (more than 60) and long-lived (approximately 80). Donors of different ages were randomly distributed across sequencing lanes to avoid experimental bias. Using the same blood draw, the study looked at two additional independent replicas of 1 million unique cDNA reads for two donors, one aged 18 to 30 and the other aged 80 or older. The full study reports these points: Estimates of total diversity from one million sequenced T cells were regarded as lower bounds and underestimates. Conclusive comparison of naive and antigen-experienced compartments was prevented by the profiling of bulk unsorted PBMCs. Because the CMV infection status of the donors was unknown, age-related changes in expanded clonotypes may potentially have been confounded. Observed TCR beta diversity per million T cells fell roughly linearly with age, and a significant reduction was already apparent by age roughly 40. There was a strong correlation between observed TCR beta diversity and the percentage of naive T cells measured by flow cytometry. Compared with the aged group, more naive CD4+ T cells, fewer expanded clones and increased TCR diversity were shown by the long-lived group, suggesting age selection.

Libraries were constructed by 5' RACE. For sequencing, an Illumina HiSeq 2500 was employed. A second PCR of roughly 7 to 12 cycles was performed with a sample-barcoded 5' primer and a J-beta primer mix. A unique molecular identifier was introduced onto each TCR beta cDNA molecule by a template-switch 5' adaptor carrying 12 random nucleotides. Each sample yielded at least 3 million CDR3-containing paired-end reads. First-strand cDNA was synthesized from all RNA with the Mint cDNA synthesis kit, primed by a TRBC-specific oligonucleotide. All cDNA was treated with uracil-DNA glycosylase and then went through a first 18-cycle PCR with the universal primers M1SS and BC2_uni_R. In the original analysis: Each sample was normalized by randomly selecting 1 million high-quality reads, each carrying a distinct molecular identifier. Instead of being binned into consensus sequences, reads that shared molecular identifiers were thrown out. MiTCR, run with a Q25 quality threshold and the strictest error-elimination algorithm, handled CDR3 identification, clonotype clustering and error correction. A nonparametric unseen species model with Euler transformation was used to estimate lower-bound total TCR beta diversity. TCRdb itself trimmed the public reads at Q25 with fastp, ran MiXCR and retained productive beta chains. Rows are unified per CDR3 protein, each entry keeping the most common DNA and genes. For this entry, the V and J calls and clone size follow TCRdb and not the study's own pipeline. This sample gives around 710,000 distinct CDR3 sequences in total; 40% to 45% of them show up just once. The leading ten clones occupy less than 25% of the sample.

This clonotype has just a few counts. It has no known antigen specificity. Base qualities are not provided; no much larger clone lies one nucleotide away. From its cysteine to its phenylalanine, the CDR3 spans 13 amino acids. The only DNA kept is the CDR3, 39 bases in frame from the first base. Trimming costs V 1 base and J 3 bases, and their ends lie 10 bases apart. From the germline V gene (reference sequence), CDR1 is DFQATT and CDR2 is SNEGSKA. The donors were around 39 Caucasian individuals from Russia, aged roughly 6 to 90 years, who were systemically healthy. Ten milliliters of peripheral blood were drawn from each donor into EDTA-treated Vacutainer tubes. Ficoll-Paque density-gradient centrifugation was used to isolate PBMCs, with at least 6 million per sample. Total RNA was extracted from PBMCs with Trizol reagent, with at least 5.5 micrograms obtained per sample. The percentages of naive CD45RAhigh/CD27high T cells were determined by flow cytometry on a PBMC aliquot from every donor.

The rearrangement combines TRBV20-1 with TRBJ2-7; a weak D assignment points to TRBD2 (6 bases agree). The origin of this receptor is an older woman in good health. Sequencing used blood. The DNA is as follows: TGCAGTGCTAGAGGGGTAGCGGACTACGAGCAGTACTTC. It translates as CSARGVADYEQYF.